These 23 T cell receptor beta chains share one sample of origin, sequenced in a study of blood T cell repertoires in COVID-19. Sequencing was performed with immunoSEQ multiplex PCR; in TCRdb, only in-frame clones are kept and a portion is missing. The table has 120,000 to 150,000 clones, roughly 88% seen once. Sequenced: PBMCs or T cells enriched from blood (not recorded which). These receptors all come from a woman aged 25 to 45 with acute COVID-19.

The chain has TRBV5-4 and TRBJ2-5; tentative D call: TRBD1 (6 bases). This CDR3 has 15 amino acids. V lost 4 bases to trimming and J lost 2 bases, with 15 bases between them. Germline V lookup: CDR1 SGHNT, CDR2 YYREEE (reference sequence). CDR3 nucleotides: TGTGCCAGCAGCCGTACCGCAACAGGGCAAGAGACCCAGTACTTC. Residues: CASSRTATGQETQYF.

The V gene is TRBV7-2, the J gene TRBJ1-6, with 7 bases identical to TRBD1. The CDR3 sequence is 15 residues long. The germline V gene has CDR1 SGHTA and CDR2 FQGNSA. The trim removed 2 bases at V and 7 bases at J, leaving 5 bases unmatched. The CDR3: CASSLLGRGNSPLHF. CDR3 nucleotides: TGTGCCAGCAGCTTATTAGGCAGGGGGAATTCACCCCTCCACTTT.

This clone showed up just a few times. The V call is TRBV7-2, the J call TRBJ2-7, with 8 positions matching TRBD2. The CDR3 totals 14 residues. V shed 2 bases and J 0 bases; nucleotides not matched to a gene: 0. The germline CDR1 and CDR2 sequences are SGHTA and FQGNSA. CDR3 amino acids: CASSLLAGSYEQYF. The CDR3 DNA follows: TGTGCCAGCAGCTTACTAGCGGGCTCCTACGAGCAGTACTTC.

The chain combines TRBV7-2 with TRBJ1-2; D is perhaps TRBD1 (6 bases). The CDR3 consists of 13 residues. Per germline, CDR1 SGHTA and CDR2 FQGNSA. V gave up 1 base and J gave up 5 bases, with 8 bases separating them. This chain's CDR3 is CASSLGTVYGYTF. CDR3 DNA: TGTGCCAGCAGCTTAGGGACAGTGTATGGCTACACCTTC.

This rearrangement joins TRBV7-2 to TRBJ1-2; no firm D call. V gave up 2 bases and J gave up 0 bases, with 10 bases separating them. This CDR3 spans 15 amino acids. CDR1 is SGHTA, CDR2 FQGNSA, per germline. The CDR3, as DNA: TGTGCCAGCAGCTTATTGGGCAGCTCTAACTATGGCTACACCTTC. It codes for CASSLLGSSNYGYTF.

This clone was seen once. The chain couples TRBV5-6 to TRBJ1-3; D is undetermined. Germline values: CDR1 SGHDT, CDR2 YYEEEE. This CDR3 spans 13 amino acids. Trimming cost V 4 bases and J 4 bases, with 9 bases left between them. CDR3 region: CASSPTWGNTIYF. The CDR3 nucleotides are TGTGCCAGCAGCCCCACTTGGGGAAACACCATATATTTT.

The chain couples TRBV10-2 to TRBJ1-1; TRBD1 is a possible D gene (6 bases). There are 17 residues in the CDR3. The V gene's germline CDR1 is WSHSY and CDR2 SAAADI. V lost 0 bases and J lost 4, with 18 bases in between. As DNA, the CDR3 is TGCGCCAGCAGTGAGTCTAGTGGGGGCGCGGTTGTCACTGAAGCTTTCTTT. It specifies CASSESSGGAVVTEAFF.

The chain couples TRBV29-1 to TRBJ2-1; no reliable D call. Germline CDR1 reads SQVTM; CDR2 reads ANQGSEA. Between the trimmed V and J ends, which lost 0 bases and 1 base, there was a span of 7 bases. This CDR3 has 14 amino acids. For the CDR3, the DNA is TGCAGCGTTGAAGAGACAAATTCCTACAATGAGCAGTTCTTC. It encodes CSVEETNSYNEQFF.

In its sample, this clone was seen once. This chain connects TRBV4-2 to TRBJ2-4; 8 positions match TRBD1. CDR1 LGHNA and CDR2 YNFKEQ come from the germline V gene. The CDR3 runs to 15 residues. Trimming took 1 base from V and 2 from J; bases not matched to a gene: 1. CDR3 loop: CASSQGQGTKNIQYF. The CDR3 DNA is TGTGCCAGCAGCCAAGGACAGGGGACCAAAAACATTCAGTACTTC.

V gene TRBV6-5 combines with J gene TRBJ1-2; 8 bases line up with TRBD1. CDR1 and CDR2 from the germline V gene are MNHEY and SVGAGI. Germline trimming cut 7 bases from V and 4 bases from J; bases unmatched to any gene: 8. The CDR3 sequence is 14 residues long. The CDR3 sequence is CASTRQGIPYGYTF. The CDR3 nucleotides are TGTGCCAGCACTAGACAGGGGATCCCCTATGGCTACACCTTC.

The sample holds one count of this clone. The J gene is TRBJ2-2, the V gene TRBV5-1, with no clear D. CDR3 length: 16 amino acids. V lost 2 bases, J lost 1 base, and 12 bases lay in between. CDR1 and CDR2 from the germline V gene are SGHRS and YFSETQ. This CDR3 reads CASSFAARLNTGELFF. CDR3 DNA: TGCGCCAGCAGCTTCGCCGCTCGACTGAACACCGGGGAGCTGTTTTTT.

V is TRBV3-1 (or the pseudogene TRBV3-2) and J is TRBJ2-5, with D hard to call. CDR3 length: 15 amino acids. Germline V gene sequence: CDR1 LGHDT, CDR2 YNNKEL (reference sequence). V dropped 0 bases and J dropped 1 base, with 9 bases sitting between them. CDR3 sequence: CASSQDRFFQETQYF. In DNA form, the CDR3 reads TGTGCCAGCAGCCAAGATCGGTTTTTCCAAGAGACCCAGTACTTC.

This chain links TRBV9 with TRBJ2-7, with D possibly TRBD2 on 6 matching bases. V was shortened by 2 bases and J by 3 bases, with 15 bases between the two germline ends. Germline-derived CDR1 and CDR2 are SGDLS and YYNGEE. The CDR3 runs 15 residues. The CDR3 DNA reads TGTGCCAGCAGCGTTGCCGGGCAGGGAGGCTACGAGCAGTACTTC. As protein: CASSVAGQGGYEQYF. Full variable domain (outside the CDR3, taken from reference TRBV9 and TRBJ2-7): DSGVTQTPKHLITATGQRVTLRCSPRSGDLSVYWYQQSLDQGLQFLIQYYNGEERAKGNILERFSAQQFPDLHSELNLSSLELGDSALYFCASSVAGQGGYEQYFGPGTRLTVT.

The chain is built from TRBV18 and TRBJ1-1; 10 nucleotides line up with TRBD1. V lost 3 bases and J lost 0; bases outside the gene matches: 7. In germline, CDR1 is KGHSH, CDR2 LQKENI. This CDR3 has 17 amino acids. CDR3 region: CASSPRDRGNMNTEAFF. In nucleotides, the CDR3 is TGTGCCAGCTCACCCCGGGACAGGGGCAACATGAACACTGAAGCTTTCTTT. The whole variable domain, remainder taken from reference TRBV18 and TRBJ1-1, is NAGVMQNPRHLVRRRGQEARLRCSPMKGHSHVYWYRQLPEEGLKFMVYLQKENIIDESGMPKERFSAEFPKEGPSILRIQQVVRGDSAAYFCASSPRDRGNMNTEAFFGQGTRLTVV.

V usage is TRBV14 and J usage is TRBJ2-7; 9 nucleotides align to TRBD1. V lost 0 bases to trimming and J lost 6 bases; unmatched junction nucleotides: 9. This CDR3 has 16 residues. CDR1 is SGHDN and CDR2 is FVKESK in the germline V gene. The DNA of the CDR3 is TGTGCCAGCAGCCAAGATCCAAACAGGGGGCAAGGCGAGCAGTACTTC. Amino acids: CASSQDPNRGQGEQYF. The full variable domain, with the rest looked up from reference TRBV14 and TRBJ2-7, is EAGVTQFPSHSVIEKGQTVTLRCDPISGHDNLYWYRRVMGKEIKFLLHFVKESKQDESGMPNNRFLAERTGGTYSTLKVQPAELEDSGVYFCASSQDPNRGQGEQYFGPGTRLTVT.

This clone was counted a single time. The V gene is TRBV10-3, the J gene TRBJ2-5; possible D gene TRBD1, 6 bases. Germline values: CDR1 ENHRY, CDR2 SYGVKD. The ends were cut back, 4 bases at V and 5 bases at J, with 11 bases in the middle. This CDR3 has 13 amino acids. The CDR3 DNA follows: TGTGCCATCAGTGGGGGGCCGTCGGAGACCCAGTACTTC. This sequence encodes CAISGGPSETQYF.

The chain couples TRBV28 to TRBJ1-4; 10 bases align to TRBD1. The CDR3 is 15 amino acids. V shed 8 bases and J 4 bases; nucleotides not matched to a gene: 7. Germline V lookup: CDR1 MDHEN, CDR2 SYDVKM. DNA of the CDR3: TGTGCCAGCCACCAAGGGGACAGGGGTAATGAAAAACTGTTTTTT. As protein: CASHQGDRGNEKLFF.

This chain joins TRBV3-1 (or the pseudogene TRBV3-2) and TRBJ2-6; 15 nucleotides agree with TRBD2. Germline-derived CDR1 and CDR2 are LGHDT and YNNKEL (reference sequence). The trim removed 4 bases at V and 0 bases at J, leaving 10 bases unmatched. This CDR3 comprises 21 residues. As DNA, the CDR3 is TGTGCCAGCAGCCGAAAACCGGGACTAGCGGGAGGTAGCTCTGGGGCCAACGTCCTGACTTTC. This codes for CASSRKPGLAGGSSGANVLTF.

This rearrangement joins TRBV30 to TRBJ1-2; D ambiguous. The germline V gene encodes CDR1 GTSNPN and CDR2 SVGIG (reference sequence). CDR3 length equals 12 residues. V lost 5 bases and J 3 bases, leaving 10 bases between the germline ends. CDR3 residues: CAWWRFDYGYTF. The CDR3 nucleotides read TGTGCCTGGTGGCGGTTTGACTATGGCTACACCTTC.

This clone was counted once. The V gene is TRBV27, the J gene TRBJ2-5, with D tentatively TRBD2 (6 bases). The V end lost 5 bases, the J end lost 5 bases, and 18 bases lay between the germline ends. This CDR3 spans 15 amino acids. Germline assignment: CDR1 MNHEY and CDR2 SMNVEV (reference sequence). The CDR3 region has the DNA TGTGCCAGCAGTCCGCGGGACGGAGGTTGGGAGACCCAGTACTTC. Amino acids: CASSPRDGGWETQYF.

The chain combines TRBV11-1 with TRBJ1-1; possible D gene TRBD1, 5 bases. Trimming took 1 base from V and 4 from J, leaving 10 bases between them. From germline, CDR1 is SGHAT and CDR2 FQDESV (reference sequence). CDR3 length: 14 residues. For the CDR3, the DNA is TGTGCCAGCAGCTTAGGGACAAGTAGCACTGAAGCTTTCTTT. Its translation is CASSLGTSSTEAFF.

The CDR3 DNA follows: TGTGCCAGCAGCCCTGTCTCAGGGGCATTATCTGGGGCCAACGTCCTGACTTTC. This encodes CASSPVSGALSGANVLTF. The chain carries TRBV7-8 and TRBJ2-6; D may be TRBD1 (6 bases). With 5 bases removed from V and 1 base from J, the gap between germline ends came to 18 bases. The CDR3 sequence is 18 residues long. Germline values: CDR1 SGHVS, CDR2 FQNEAQ.

J is TRBJ1-4 and V is TRBV2; D not certain. The germline gives CDR1 SNHLY, CDR2 FYNNEI. The CDR3 runs to 11 residues. The V and J ends lost 2 bases and 8 bases respectively, with 3 bases between them. CDR3 DNA sequence: TGTGCCAGCAGTGAACGGGAAAAACTGTTTTTT. Amino acids: CASSEREKLFF.